This is a list of T cell receptor beta chains from one sample in a study of tumor-infiltrating lymphocytes in oesophageal squamous cell carcinoma. TCRdb redid the calling of the PCR reads with MiXCR, one entry per CDR3 protein. This table holds over 15,000 distinct CDR3 sequences, less than 50% found once. Sample: normal esophageal tissue next to the tumor. The receptors were sampled from a female donor with esophageal squamous cell carcinoma. CDR3s include the opening cysteine and the closing phenylalanine or tryptophan. A D gene is named only where the DNA matches it firmly. Rows give clone size only sometimes, using once, few, many, or a class for an expanded clone.

D | size | J | V | DNA | CDR3
. | . | TRBJ2-7 | TRBV7-6 | TGTGCCAGCAGCCCTGAGGGCAGTTACTCCTACGAGCAGTACTTC | CASSPEGSYSYEQYF
. | . | TRBJ2-3 | TRBV2 | TGTGCCAGCGCGGCAGGGATAGAAGGAGATACGCAGTATTTT | CASAAGIEGDTQYF
TRBD1 | few | TRBJ2-5 | TRBV7-8 | TGTGCCAGCAGCCTAGATGGGACAGGGTGGTTGGAGACCCAGTACTTC | CASSLDGTGWLETQYF
. | . | TRBJ1-1 | TRBV7-8 | TGTGCCAGCAGCGTACCCACAGGGTTGACTGAAGCTTTCTTT | CASSVPTGLTEAFF
. | . | TRBJ2-7 | TRBV7-8 | TGTGCCAGCAGCTTAGATTCCCTGGCAAGACCCTACAATGAGCAGTACTTC | CASSLDSLARPYNEQYF
. | few | TRBJ2-5 | TRBV7-8 | TGTGCCAGCAGCCGGGACCTCCAAGAGACCCAGTACTTC | CASSRDLQETQYF
TRBD2 | few | TRBJ2-1 | TRBV7-6 | TGTGCCAGCAGCCCGGTGGGGGGGAATGAGCAGTTCTTC | CASSPVGGNEQFF
. | medium-sized | TRBJ2-2 | TRBV28 | TGTGCCAGCGAAGATCCTGTGAACACCGGGGAGCTGTTTTTT | CASEDPVNTGELFF
. | medium-sized | TRBJ2-3 | TRBV28 | TGTGCCAGCAGTTCCCCCGGTGGGGGAAGCCTGGGAGATACGCAGTATTTT | CASSSPGGGSLGDTQYF
TRBD1 | . | TRBJ2-6 | TRBV7-3 | TGTGCCAGCAGCTCACAGGGGGGAATAGGGGCCAACGTCCTGACTTTC | CASSSQGGIGANVLTF
. | medium-sized | TRBJ2-3 | TRBV6-6 | TGTGCCAGCAGTTACGGACCAAGCACAGATACGCAGTATTTT | CASSYGPSTDTQYF
. | . | TRBJ2-5 | TRBV27 | TGTGCCAGCAGTTTCTTTTTTGGCTCAGAGACCCAGTACTTC | CASSFFFGSETQYF
. | few | TRBJ1-6 | TRBV7-2 | TGTGCCAGCAGCTTGGGGAATTCACCCCTCCACTTT | CASSLGNSPLHF
TRBD1 | . | TRBJ1-2 | TRBV2 | TGTGCCAGCAGCTTCCCTACAGGGGCGAATGGCTACACCTTC | CASSFPTGANGYTF
. | many | TRBJ1-5 | TRBV7-6 | TGTGCCAGCAGCGTGGCTGGGGGGGCAAGTCAGCCCCAGCATTTT | CASSVAGGASQPQHF
. | many | TRBJ2-2 | TRBV6-9 | TGTGCCACAAGGCCTTCAGTCGGCACCGGGGAGCTGTTTTTT | CATRPSVGTGELFF
TRBD2 | once | TRBJ2-7 | TRBV19 | TGTGCCAGTAGGTTTAGCGGGAACTCCTACAATGAGCAGTACTTC | CASRFSGNSYNEQYF
. | . | TRBJ2-6 | TRBV7-3 | TGTGCCAGCAGGCGGTCTGGGGCCAACGTCCTGACTTTC | CASRRSGANVLTF
TRBD1 | many | TRBJ1-4 | TRBV7-9 | TGTGCCAGCAGTTTATCCGGGACAGGGGGCGAAAAACTGTTTTTT | CASSLSGTGGEKLFF
. | . | TRBJ2-3 | TRBV7-2 | TGTGCCAGCAGCTTAGGTTTTCTTGATACGCAGTATTTT | CASSLGFLDTQYF
. | many | TRBJ1-2 | TRBV19 | TGTGCCAGTAGTATGGGACCCGAGACAGATGGCTACACCTTC | CASSMGPETDGYTF
. | . | TRBJ2-3 | TRBV12-3/TRBV12-4 | TGTGCCAGCAGCCGACTAGCAGATACGCAGTATTTT | CASSRLADTQYF
. | . | TRBJ2-7 | TRBV7-2 | TGTGCCAGCAGGTCGCCGGGACCCCGGACCGAGCAGTACTTC | CASRSPGPRTEQYF
. | . | TRBJ2-5 | TRBV24-1 | TGTGCCACCATGGGCAGGGCCCAAAGAGAGACCCAGTACTTC | CATMGRAQRETQYF
. | many | TRBJ2-3 | TRBV11-3 | TGTGCCAGCAGCTCTACAGGAGACCCGGCAGATACGCAGTATTTT | CASSSTGDPADTQYF
. | . | TRBJ2-3 | TRBV7-8 | TGTGCCAGCAGCTTAGTTACAGCTAGCACAGATACGCAGTATTTT | CASSLVTASTDTQYF
. | . | TRBJ2-1 | TRBV6-2/TRBV6-3 | TGTGCCAGCAGTTACTGGTCGGGAGACAATGAGCAGTTCTTC | CASSYWSGDNEQFF
TRBD2 | few | TRBJ2-1 | TRBV9 | TGTGCCAGCAGCGTTGGGACTAGCGGTTCCTACAATGAGCAGTTCTTC | CASSVGTSGSYNEQFF
TRBD2 | once | TRBJ2-1 | TRBV6-5 | TGTGCCAGCAGTGAGGTTGGTGGCGGGAGGGCGGGCAACAATGAGCAGTTCTTC | CASSEVGGGRAGNNEQFF
. | few | TRBJ2-7 | TRBV7-2 | TGTGCCAGCAGCTTAGGGCCGCGGGCCTACGAGCAGTACTTC | CASSLGPRAYEQYF
. | medium-sized | TRBJ1-1 | TRBV12-3/TRBV12-4 | TGTGCCAGCAGTTTAGAAGAGGCTGAAGCTTTCTTT | CASSLEEAEAFF
. | . | TRBJ1-4 | TRBV28 | TGTGCCAGCAGTTCCCCGTGGGCAACTAATGAAAAACTGTTTTTT | CASSSPWATNEKLFF
TRBD2 | few | TRBJ2-6 | TRBV30 | TGTGCCTGGCACGGGGGGTTTGGGGCCAACGTCCTGACTTTC | CAWHGGFGANVLTF
. | . | TRBJ2-7 | TRBV28 | TGTGCCAGCAGTTCCCTGCTCGGCCCACAAAATGAGCAGTACTTC | CASSSLLGPQNEQYF
. | few | TRBJ2-7 | TRBV25-1 | TGTGCCAGCAGTGCCAGCAGGGACCCAGCTTCCTACGAGCAGTACTTC | CASSASRDPASYEQYF
. | . | TRBJ2-5 | TRBV27 | TGTGCCACCCGCCAGGAGTTGGGGACCCAGTACTTC | CATRQELGTQYF
TRBD2 | medium-sized | TRBJ2-7 | TRBV7-3 | TGTGCCAGCAGCCCCTTGGGACTAGCGGGAGTTGGCGAGCAGTACTTC | CASSPLGLAGVGEQYF
. | . | TRBJ2-7 | TRBV27 | TGTGCCAGCAGTCCCATGGGACCCGGGAACCTTAACGGCTACGAGCAGTACTTC | CASSPMGPGNLNGYEQYF
TRBD1 | . | TRBJ1-2 | TRBV19 | TGTGCCACAAGGGACAGGCATGGCTACACCTTC | CATRDRHGYTF
. | . | TRBJ1-4 | TRBV7-9 | TGTGCCAGCAGCTTAGGGGGACGGACGGGTGAAAAACTGTTTTTT | CASSLGGRTGEKLFF
. | many | TRBJ2-2 | TRBV27 | TGTGCCAGCAGTTGGGCAGTGAACACCGGGGAGCTGTTTTTT | CASSWAVNTGELFF
. | few | TRBJ2-4 | TRBV7-2 | TGTGCCAGCAGCTTAGCGGGGACTGGGGGTGACATTCAGTACTTC | CASSLAGTGGDIQYF
TRBD2 | . | TRBJ2-7 | TRBV2 | TGTGCCAGCAGTGAAGCTCCCCTAGCGGGAGTATCCAATGAGCAGTACTTC | CASSEAPLAGVSNEQYF
. | . | TRBJ2-7 | TRBV11-2 | TGTGCCAGCAGCGTGGATGTACAGTCCTACAATGAGCAGTACTTC | CASSVDVQSYNEQYF
. | many | TRBJ2-7 | TRBV2 | TGTGCCAGCAGTTCTCGCCAGCTCTCCTACGAGCAGTACTTC | CASSSRQLSYEQYF
. | medium-sized | TRBJ2-7 | TRBV7-2 | TGTGCCAGCAGCTTACTAGCCTCTGAGGGGGAGCAGTACTTC | CASSLLASEGEQYF
TRBD1 | few | TRBJ1-2 | TRBV7-2 | TGTGCCAGCAGCGCGGGACAGGGGGGCTATGGCTACACCTTC | CASSAGQGGYGYTF
. | medium-sized | TRBJ1-5 | TRBV7-2 | TGTGCCAGCAGCTTAGTAGCGGCAGGGACGGGACAGCCCCAGCATTTT | CASSLVAAGTGQPQHF
. | many | TRBJ2-1 | TRBV11-2 | TGTGCCAGCAGCCGGGAGACCTACAATGAGCAGTTCTTC | CASSRETYNEQFF
TRBD1 | . | TRBJ2-3 | TRBV7-3 | TGTGCCAGCAGCACCACTGACCAGGGGGCCCGCACAGATACGCAGTATTTT | CASSTTDQGARTDTQYF
. | few | TRBJ2-7 | TRBV7-3 | TGTGCCAGCAGCTTAGGTACGGGGTACGAGCAGTACTTC | CASSLGTGYEQYF
. | . | TRBJ2-3 | TRBV7-9 | TGTGCCAGCAGTCCCGGGACGGTGGTGGGCCTCACAGATACGCAGTATTTT | CASSPGTVVGLTDTQYF